This T cell receptor (beta chain) was found in a study of T cells in Graves' hyperthyroidism and ophthalmopathy (dated by TCRdb to about 2019). As for the study more broadly: Peripheral blood samples were taken at initial diagnosis, before any treatment was given. Thyroid tissue and blood T-cell repertoires from more than five Graves' hyperthyroidism patients were also compared in the study. An independent validation cohort of under 20 hyperthyroidism patients and 17 patients who later progressed to ophthalmopathy tested prospective prediction of ophthalmopathy. For training and testing, the 80 to 100 patients in the discovery cohort were randomly divided in a 7:3 ratio. According to the paper, TCR Vbeta CDR3 sequencing was carried out on 135 peripheral blood samples, which came from 40 to 45 ophthalmopathy, around 74 hyperthyroidism and some 17 progressor patients. To identify TCR V-J signatures that set the groups apart, the researchers used a discovery cohort of about a hundred patients, made up of under 50 with Graves' ophthalmopathy and some 55 with stable Graves' hyperthyroidism. Once sampling was done, hyperthyroidism patients were given methimazole at a starting dose of 30 mg daily, whereas ophthalmopathy patients were given high-dose intravenous methylprednisolone. The research as a whole found: Ophthalmopathy was separated from stable hyperthyroidism by a 13 V-J signature model, with over 85% sensitivity and about 81% specificity obtained in cross-validation and 80%/75% obtained in testing. No statistical method was used to fix the sample size in advance, and group allocation was not hidden from the investigators. Most expanded thyroid clonotypes (frequency above 0.001) were also detected in blood, suggesting blood repertoires may reflect thyroid immune responses. In validation, progression to ophthalmopathy was predicted by the model with 70.59% sensitivity and 72% to 85% specificity, a median of roughly six months before onset.

Amplification of TCR beta CDR3 regions was carried out from RNA transcripts. The first round of RT-PCR for the TCR CDR3 was performed with the HTBI primer set and the Qiagen OneStep RT-PCR kit. Libraries were constructed in a second round of multiplex PCR, after which size selection and purification were performed. The libraries were sequenced on an Illumina HiSeq2000 using paired-end 100 bp reads. For the original study's pipeline: SOAPnuke was used to process the raw data, removing reads that contained adapters or uncalled bases, had a mean Phred below 15, or lacked an exact match to the constant primer or identifier. COPE v1.2.5 was used to merge high-quality paired reads, and clonotypes were defined as unique nucleotide sequences. Clonotypes were aligned to IMGT TRBV, TRBD and TRBJ reference segments using MiTCR v1.1. The analysis included only V-J combinations with a frequency above 0.0001, which together covered approximately 99% of the repertoires. A TCS score was defined as the ratio between F50 (clonal expansion) and ExV (chaos), using BLOSUM62-based TCRdist between CDR3 peptides within each V-J. Welch's t-statistics and random forest reduced just over 500 V-J features to 13, which were used in a naive Bayes classifier (R e1071). The public reads were reprocessed in TCRdb via fastp at Q25 and MiXCR, keeping in-frame beta chains. Rows with a matching CDR3 protein are joined into one entry that keeps the most common DNA and genes. What appears here as the V and J calls and clone size reflects TCRdb's work, not the paper's. In this sample the table shows a few hundred thousand distinct CDR3 sequences, over 15% of which occur a single time. Of the sample, around 57% falls within the top ten clones.

The CDR3 contains 13 residues, cysteine and phenylalanine counted. Only CDR3 DNA remains: 39 bases, in frame from the first base. CDR1 is given as SQVTM and CDR2 as ANQGSEA, both from the germline V gene. The germline V end is reduced by 5 bases and the J end by 4 bases; junction bases left unmatched: 6. This clonotype showed up many times. Its target antigen remains unknown. Base qualities are not recorded, but no much larger clone differs from it by a single base. Ophthalmopathy patients had moderately to severely active disease, Clinical Activity Score of at least 3, NOSPECS grade of at least 4, and duration under 3 months. Any patient with an uncontrolled infection, another autoimmune disease, pregnancy or lactation was excluded. Diagnoses relied on clinical symptoms, serum thyroxine and TRAb, thyroid ultrasound and orbital computed tomography. Ficoll-Paque density gradient centrifugation was used to isolate PBMCs from approximately 11 ml of fresh peripheral blood. Trizol reagent was used to extract total RNA, and RNA quality was then checked on an Agilent 2100 Bioanalyzer.

The chain employs TRBV29-1 and TRBJ1-1, with 8 central nucleotides matching TRBD1. The material sequenced was blood. The source is a woman aged 60-75 years with Graves' ophthalmopathy. The nucleotide sequence reads as follows: TGCAGCGTTACAGACAGGGGTGGCACTGAAGCTTTCTTT. Its protein product is CSVTDRGGTEAFF.